Many counts were recorded for the clone carrying this T cell receptor beta chain. Antigen specificity is unknown. TCRdb reanalysed the 5' RACE reads using MiXCR and keeps one entry per CDR3 protein. This table has 200,000 to 250,000 distinct CDR3 sequences, 7.5% appearing once. CDR3 length: 14 residues. Germline values: CDR1 LGHDT, CDR2 YNNKEL (reference sequence). The ends were cut back, 6 bases at V and 6 bases at J, with 16 bases in the middle. The sample belongs to a study of identical twins. Study conclusions and caveats: The more abundant beta clonotypes in cord blood had fewer insertions, and memory repertoires did not show this.

The same data also contributed to another study, on yellow fever vaccine responses in identical twins.

The receptor's source is a woman aged 18-35 years in good health. The gene calls are TRBV3-1 and TRBJ2-3, with D unresolved. Sequences were obtained from memory (CD45RO+) T cells sorted from blood. The DNA for the CDR3 is TGTGCCAGCAGTCCGGGTTCTAACGCGGATACGCAGTATTTT. Protein: CASSPGSNADTQYF.